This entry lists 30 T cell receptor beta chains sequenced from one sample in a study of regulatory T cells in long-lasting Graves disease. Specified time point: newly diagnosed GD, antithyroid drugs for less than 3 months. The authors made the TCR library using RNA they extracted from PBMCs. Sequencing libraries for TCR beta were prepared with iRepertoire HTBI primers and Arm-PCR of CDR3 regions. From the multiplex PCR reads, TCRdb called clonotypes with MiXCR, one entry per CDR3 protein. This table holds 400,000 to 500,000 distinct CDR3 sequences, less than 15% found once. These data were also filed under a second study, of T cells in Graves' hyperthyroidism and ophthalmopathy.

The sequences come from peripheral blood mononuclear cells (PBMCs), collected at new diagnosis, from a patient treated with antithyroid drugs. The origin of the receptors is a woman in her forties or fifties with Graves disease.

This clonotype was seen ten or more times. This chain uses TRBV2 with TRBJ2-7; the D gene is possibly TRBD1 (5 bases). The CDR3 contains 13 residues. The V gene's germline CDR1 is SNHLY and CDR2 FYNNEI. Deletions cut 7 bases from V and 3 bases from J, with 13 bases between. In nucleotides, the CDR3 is TGTGCCAGCATAAGGGCAGGGTTCTACGAGCAGTACTTC. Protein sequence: CASIRAGFYEQYF. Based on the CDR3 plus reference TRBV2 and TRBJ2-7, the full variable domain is EPEVTQTPSHQVTQMGQEVILRCVPISNHLYFYWYRQILGQKVEFLVSFYNNEISEKSEIFDDQFSVERPDGSNFTLKIRSTKLEDSAMYFCASIRAGFYEQYFGPGTRLTVT.

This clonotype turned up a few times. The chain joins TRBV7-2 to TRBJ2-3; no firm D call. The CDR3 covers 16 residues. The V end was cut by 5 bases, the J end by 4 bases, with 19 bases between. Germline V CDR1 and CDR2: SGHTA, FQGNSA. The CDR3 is CASSEAVGSGADTQYF. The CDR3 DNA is TGTGCCAGCAGCGAGGCAGTGGGGTCTGGGGCAGATACGCAGTATTTT.

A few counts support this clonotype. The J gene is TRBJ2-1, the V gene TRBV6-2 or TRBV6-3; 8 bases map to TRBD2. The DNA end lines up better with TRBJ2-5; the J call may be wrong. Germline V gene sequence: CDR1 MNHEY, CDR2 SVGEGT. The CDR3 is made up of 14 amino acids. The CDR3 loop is CASSYSGRGETQYF. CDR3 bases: TGTGCCAGCAGTTACAGCGGGAGAGGGGAGACCCAGTACTTC.

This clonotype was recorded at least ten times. The CDR3 DNA reads as TGTGCCTGGAACGTAGCGGTGAAAGAGACCCAGTACTTC. It codes for CAWNVAVKETQYF. The rearrangement joins TRBV30 to TRBJ2-5; possible D gene TRBD2, 6 bases. Germline CDR1 and CDR2: GTSNPN and SVGIG (reference sequence). This CDR3 has 13 amino acids. V dropped 4 bases and J dropped 3 bases, with 12 bases sitting between them.

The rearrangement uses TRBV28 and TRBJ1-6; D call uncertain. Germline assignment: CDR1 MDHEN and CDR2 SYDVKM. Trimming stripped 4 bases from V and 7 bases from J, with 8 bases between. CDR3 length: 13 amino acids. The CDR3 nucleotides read TGTGCCAGCAGTTCAGAGGAGAATTCACCCCTCCACTTT. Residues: CASSSEENSPLHF. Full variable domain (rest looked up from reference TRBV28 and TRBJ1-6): DVKVTQSSRYLVKRTGEKVFLECVQDMDHENMFWYRQDPGLGLRLIYFSYDVKMKEKGDIPEGYSVSREKKERFSLILESASTNQTSMYLCASSSEENSPLHFGNGTRLTVT.

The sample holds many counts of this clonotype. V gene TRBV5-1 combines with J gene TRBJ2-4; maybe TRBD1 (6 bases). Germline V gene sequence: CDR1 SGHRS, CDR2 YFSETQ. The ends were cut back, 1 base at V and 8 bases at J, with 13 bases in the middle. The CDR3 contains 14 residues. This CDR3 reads CASSLLGGLDIQYF. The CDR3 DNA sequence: TGCGCCAGCAGCTTGCTAGGGGGATTGGACATTCAGTACTTC. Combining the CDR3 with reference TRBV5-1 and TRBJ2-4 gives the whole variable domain KAGVTQTPRYLIKTRGQQVTLSCSPISGHRSVSWYQQTPGQGLQFLFEYFSETQRNKGNFPGRFSGRQFSNSRSEMNVSTLELGDSALYLCASSLLGGLDIQYFGAGTRLSVL.

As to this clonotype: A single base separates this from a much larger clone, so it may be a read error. CDR3 amino acids: CASRPMGGTEAFF. CDR3 sequence (DNA): TGTGCCAGCAGACCTATGGGGGGCACTGAAGCTTTCTTT. V gene TRBV27 combines with J gene TRBJ1-1, with a tentative D call TRBD1 (5 bases). There are 13 residues in the CDR3. Trimming removed 6 bases from V and 4 bases from J, with 12 bases in between. Germline V gene sequence: CDR1 MNHEY, CDR2 SMNVEV (reference sequence).

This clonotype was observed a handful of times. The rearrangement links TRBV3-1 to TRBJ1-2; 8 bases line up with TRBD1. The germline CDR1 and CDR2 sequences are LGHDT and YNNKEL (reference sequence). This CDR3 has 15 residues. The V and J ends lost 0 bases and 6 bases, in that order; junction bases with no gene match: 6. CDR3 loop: CASSQEQGVLDGYTF. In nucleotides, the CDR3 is TGTGCCAGCAGCCAAGAACAGGGGGTTCTCGATGGCTACACCTTC.

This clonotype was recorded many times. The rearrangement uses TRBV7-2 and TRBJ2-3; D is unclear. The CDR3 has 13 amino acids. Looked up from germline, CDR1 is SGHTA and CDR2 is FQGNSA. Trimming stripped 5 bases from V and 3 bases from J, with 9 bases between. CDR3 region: CASSTPLTDTQYF. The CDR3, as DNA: TGTGCCAGCAGCACCCCCCTGACAGATACGCAGTATTTT.

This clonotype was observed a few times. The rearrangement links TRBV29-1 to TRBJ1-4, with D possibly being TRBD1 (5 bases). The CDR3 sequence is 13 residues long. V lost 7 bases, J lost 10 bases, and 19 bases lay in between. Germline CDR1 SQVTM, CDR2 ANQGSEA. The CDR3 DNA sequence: TGCAGCGCGAACTCAGGGCACCTTGGAAAACTGTTTTTT. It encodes CSANSGHLGKLFF.

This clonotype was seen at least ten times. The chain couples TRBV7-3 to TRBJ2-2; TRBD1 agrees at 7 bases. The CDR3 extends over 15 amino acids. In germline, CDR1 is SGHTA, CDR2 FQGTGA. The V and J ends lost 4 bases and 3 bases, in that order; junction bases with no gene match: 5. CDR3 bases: TGTGCCAGCAGCTATGCCGGGACAGACACCGGGGAGCTGTTTTTT. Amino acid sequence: CASSYAGTDTGELFF.

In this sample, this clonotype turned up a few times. CDR3 nucleotide sequence: TGTGCCAGCAGCACCCAAGCGGACTATCAAGAGACCCAGTACTTC. Protein sequence: CASSTQADYQETQYF. This chain links TRBV7-2 with TRBJ2-5; weak D call: TRBD2 (6 bases). V lost 5 bases to trimming and J lost 2 bases, with 15 bases between them. CDR3 length: 15 amino acids. Germline V gives CDR1 SGHTA, CDR2 FQGNSA.

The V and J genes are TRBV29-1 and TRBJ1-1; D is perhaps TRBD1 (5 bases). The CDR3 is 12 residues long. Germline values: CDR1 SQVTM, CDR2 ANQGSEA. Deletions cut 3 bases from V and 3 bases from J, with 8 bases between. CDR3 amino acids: CSVDRAHTEAFF. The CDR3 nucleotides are TGCAGCGTTGACAGGGCGCACACTGAAGCTTTCTTT.

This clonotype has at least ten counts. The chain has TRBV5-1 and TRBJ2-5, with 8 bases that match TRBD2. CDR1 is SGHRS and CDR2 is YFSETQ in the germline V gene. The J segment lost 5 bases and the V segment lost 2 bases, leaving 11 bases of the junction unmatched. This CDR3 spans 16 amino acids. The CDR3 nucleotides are TGCGCCAGCAGCTTACAGACTAGCGTAAGGGGGGAGACCCAGTACTTC. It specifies CASSLQTSVRGETQYF.

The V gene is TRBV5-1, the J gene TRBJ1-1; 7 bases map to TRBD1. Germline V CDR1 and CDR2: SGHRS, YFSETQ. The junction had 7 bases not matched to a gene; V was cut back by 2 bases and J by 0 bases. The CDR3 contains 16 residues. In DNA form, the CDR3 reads TGCGCCAGCAGCTTTCCCCGGGACAGCTTGAACACTGAAGCTTTCTTT. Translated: CASSFPRDSLNTEAFF.

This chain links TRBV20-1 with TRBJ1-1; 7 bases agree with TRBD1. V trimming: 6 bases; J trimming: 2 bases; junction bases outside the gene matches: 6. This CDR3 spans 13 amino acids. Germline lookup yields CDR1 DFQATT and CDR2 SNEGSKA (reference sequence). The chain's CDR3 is CSAPGQRNTEAFF. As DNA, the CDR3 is TGCAGTGCCCCGGGACAGAGAAACACTGAAGCTTTCTTT.

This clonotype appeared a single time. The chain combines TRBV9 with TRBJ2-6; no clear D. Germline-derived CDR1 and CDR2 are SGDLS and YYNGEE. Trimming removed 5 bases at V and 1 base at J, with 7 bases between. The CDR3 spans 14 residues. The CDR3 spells CASSMTSGANVLTF. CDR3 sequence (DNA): TGTGCCAGCAGTATGACGTCTGGGGCCAACGTCCTGACTTTC.

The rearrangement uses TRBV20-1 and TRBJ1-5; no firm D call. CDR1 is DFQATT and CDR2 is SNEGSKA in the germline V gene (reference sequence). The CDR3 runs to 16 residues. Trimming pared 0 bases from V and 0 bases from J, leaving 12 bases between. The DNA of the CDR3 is TGCAGTGCTAGAGATATAGAAGCGGATAGCAATCAGCCCCAGCATTTT. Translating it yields CSARDIEADSNQPQHF.

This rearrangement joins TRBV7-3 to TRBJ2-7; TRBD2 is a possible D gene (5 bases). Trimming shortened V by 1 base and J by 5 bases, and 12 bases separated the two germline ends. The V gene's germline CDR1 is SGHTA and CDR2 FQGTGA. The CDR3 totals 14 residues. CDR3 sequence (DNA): TGTGCCAGCAGCTTAATGGGCGGGTTGGACGAGCAGTACTTC. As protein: CASSLMGGLDEQYF.

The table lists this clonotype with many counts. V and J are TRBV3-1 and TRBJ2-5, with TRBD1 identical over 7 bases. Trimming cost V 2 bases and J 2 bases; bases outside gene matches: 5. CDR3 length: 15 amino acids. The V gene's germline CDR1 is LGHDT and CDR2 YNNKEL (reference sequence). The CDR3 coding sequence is TGTGCCAGCAGCCAAACGGCGACAGGGCAAGAGACCCAGTACTTC. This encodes CASSQTATGQETQYF.

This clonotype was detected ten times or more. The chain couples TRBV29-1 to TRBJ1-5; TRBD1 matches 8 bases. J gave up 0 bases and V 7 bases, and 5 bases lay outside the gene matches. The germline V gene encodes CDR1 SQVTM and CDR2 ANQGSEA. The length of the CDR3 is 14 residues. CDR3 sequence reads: CSGPTGDSNQPQHF. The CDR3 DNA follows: TGCAGCGGCCCGACAGGGGATAGCAATCAGCCCCAGCATTTT.

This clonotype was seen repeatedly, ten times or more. DNA for the CDR3: TGTGCCATCAGTGACCCCTCAGGGGGGACTGAAGCTTTCTTT. This encodes CAISDPSGGTEAFF. The chain links TRBV10-3 to TRBJ1-1; 7 bases map to TRBD1. The CDR3 covers 14 residues. Germline trimming cut 3 bases from V and 5 bases from J; bases unmatched to any gene: 6. The V gene's germline CDR1 is ENHRY and CDR2 SYGVKD.

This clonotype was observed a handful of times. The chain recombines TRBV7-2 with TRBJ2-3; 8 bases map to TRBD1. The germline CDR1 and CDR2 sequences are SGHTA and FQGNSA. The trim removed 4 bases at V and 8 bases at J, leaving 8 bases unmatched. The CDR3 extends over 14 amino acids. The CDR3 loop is CASSSRTGMPTQYF. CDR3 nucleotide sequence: TGTGCCAGCAGCTCTCGGACAGGGATGCCTACGCAGTATTTT.

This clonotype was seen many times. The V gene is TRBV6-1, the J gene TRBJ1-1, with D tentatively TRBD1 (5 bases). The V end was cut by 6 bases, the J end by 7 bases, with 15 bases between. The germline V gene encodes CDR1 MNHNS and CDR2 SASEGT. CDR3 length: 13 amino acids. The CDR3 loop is CASSPQGALEAFF. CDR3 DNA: TGTGCCAGCAGCCCCCAGGGCGCCCTTGAAGCTTTCTTT.

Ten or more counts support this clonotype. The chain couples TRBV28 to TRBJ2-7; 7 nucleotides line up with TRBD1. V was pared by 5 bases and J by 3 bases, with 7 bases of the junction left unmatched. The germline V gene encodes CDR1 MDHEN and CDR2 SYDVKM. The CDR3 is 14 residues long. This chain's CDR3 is CASSAGTVGYEQYF. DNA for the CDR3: TGTGCCAGCAGTGCCGGGACAGTCGGCTACGAGCAGTACTTC.

CDR3 sequence reads: CASSSRWGGYEQYF. The CDR3 DNA sequence: TGTGCCAGCAGCTCACGGTGGGGGGGCTACGAGCAGTACTTC. The V and J genes are TRBV28 and TRBJ2-7; 7 nucleotides line up with TRBD2. J was trimmed by 3 bases and V by 6 bases; bases with no gene match: 8. This CDR3 region has 14 residues. The germline V gene encodes CDR1 MDHEN and CDR2 SYDVKM. Drawing the rest from reference TRBV28 and TRBJ2-7, the complete variable domain is DVKVTQSSRYLVKRTGEKVFLECVQDMDHENMFWYRQDPGLGLRLIYFSYDVKMKEKGDIPEGYSVSREKKERFSLILESASTNQTSMYLCASSSRWGGYEQYFGPGTRLTVT.

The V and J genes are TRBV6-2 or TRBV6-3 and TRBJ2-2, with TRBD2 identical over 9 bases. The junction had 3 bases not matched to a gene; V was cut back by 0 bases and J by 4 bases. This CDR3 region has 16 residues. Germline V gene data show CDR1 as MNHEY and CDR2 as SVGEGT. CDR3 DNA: TGTGCCAGCAGTTACTCGTTTAGCGGGGGCACCGGGGAGCTGTTTTTT. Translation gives CASSYSFSGGTGELFF.

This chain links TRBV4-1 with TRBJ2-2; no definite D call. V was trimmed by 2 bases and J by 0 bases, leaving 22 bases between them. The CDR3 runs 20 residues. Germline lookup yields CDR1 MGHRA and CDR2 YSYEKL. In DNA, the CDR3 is TGCGCCAGCAGCCAACACCTCCGGGTCCTAAAAAGCCCGAACACCGGGGAGCTGTTTTTT. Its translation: CASSQHLRVLKSPNTGELFF.

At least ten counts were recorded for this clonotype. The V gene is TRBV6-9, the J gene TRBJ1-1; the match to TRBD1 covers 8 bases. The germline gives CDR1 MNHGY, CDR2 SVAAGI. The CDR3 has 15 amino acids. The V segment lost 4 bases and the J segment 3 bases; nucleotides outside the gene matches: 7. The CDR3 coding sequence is TGTGCCAGCAGTTCTCCAGGGGGCAGGGACACTGAAGCTTTCTTT. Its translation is CASSSPGGRDTEAFF.

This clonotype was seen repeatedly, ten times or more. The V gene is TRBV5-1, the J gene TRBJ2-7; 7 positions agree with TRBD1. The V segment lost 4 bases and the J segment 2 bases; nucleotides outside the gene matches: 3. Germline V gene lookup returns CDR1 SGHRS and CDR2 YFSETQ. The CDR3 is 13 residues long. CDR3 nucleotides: TGCGCCAGCAGCATGGGACAGCCCTACGAGCAGTACTTC. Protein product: CASSMGQPYEQYF. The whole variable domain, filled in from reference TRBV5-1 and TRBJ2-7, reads KAGVTQTPRYLIKTRGQQVTLSCSPISGHRSVSWYQQTPGQGLQFLFEYFSETQRNKGNFPGRFSGRQFSNSRSEMNVSTLELGDSALYLCASSMGQPYEQYFGPGTRLTVT.